The T cell receptor (beta chain) described here comes from a study of blood T cell repertoires in COVID-19. Study-wide background: Material from acute and convalescent COVID-19 was sourced from the United States, Italy and Spain.

Per the study methods: Amplification of reference gene primers provided the estimated nucleated cell counts. Data came from immunoSEQ multiplex PCR; TCRdb stores just in-frame clones and leaves some out. V, J and clone size derive from that table, while D and trimming were established from the DNA sequence. The table has hundreds of thousands of clones, around nine tenths seen once; the top ten hold about 15%. CDR3 length: 12 residues. V was trimmed by 0 bases and J by 11 bases, leaving 10 bases between them. The sequencing input was PBMCs or T cells enriched from blood (not recorded which). The receptor was derived from a woman aged 50 to 65 with acute COVID-19. V and J are TRBV12-3 or TRBV12-4 and TRBJ1-1; D is possibly TRBD1 (5 bases). The CDR3 nucleotides read TGTGCCAGCAGTTTAGCCAGGGTTACGGCTTTCTTT. Translation gives CASSLARVTAFF.